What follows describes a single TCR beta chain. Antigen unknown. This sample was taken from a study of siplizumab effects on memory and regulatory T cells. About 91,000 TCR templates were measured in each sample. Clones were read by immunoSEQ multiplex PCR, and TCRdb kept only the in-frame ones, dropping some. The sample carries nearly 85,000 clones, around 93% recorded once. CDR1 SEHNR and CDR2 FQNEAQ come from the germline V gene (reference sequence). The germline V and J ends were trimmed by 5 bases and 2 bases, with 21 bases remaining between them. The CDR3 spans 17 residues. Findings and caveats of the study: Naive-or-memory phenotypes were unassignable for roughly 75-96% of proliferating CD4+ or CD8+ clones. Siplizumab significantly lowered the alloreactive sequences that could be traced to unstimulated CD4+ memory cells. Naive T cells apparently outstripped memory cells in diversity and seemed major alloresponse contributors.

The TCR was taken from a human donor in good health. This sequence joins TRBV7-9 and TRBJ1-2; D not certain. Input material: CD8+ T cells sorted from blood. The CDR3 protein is CASSQLAPGIFNYGYTF. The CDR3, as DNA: TGTGCCAGCAGCCAGCTAGCCCCCGGGATATTCAACTATGGCTACACCTTC. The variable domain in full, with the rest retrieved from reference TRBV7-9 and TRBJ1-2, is DTGVSQNPRHKITKRGQNVTFRCDPISEHNRLYWYRQTLGQGPEFLTYFQNEAQLEKSRLLSDRFSAERPKGSFSTLEIQRTEQGDSAMYLCASSQLAPGIFNYGYTFGSGTRLTVV.